Listed below are T cell receptor beta chains from one sample, sequenced in a study of T cells in localized non-small cell lung cancer. Sequencing was performed with immunoSEQ multiplex PCR; in TCRdb, only in-frame clones are kept and a portion is missing. The table shows about 1,600 clones, with about 19% occurring only once. The sequencing here drew on normal lung tissue next to the tumor, taken before any cancer treatment. Every receptor here comes from a female donor of 60 years or more with stage I lung adenocarcinoma. CDR3s include the opening cysteine and the closing phenylalanine or tryptophan. A D gene is named only where the DNA matches it firmly. Expanded clones are given a class, and other clones once, few, many or no size at all.

>large|TRBV9|TRBJ2-7|TRBD2
CASSGGAGGPVEQYF
TGTGCCAGCAGCGGAGGAGCGGGGGGGCCAGTCGAGCAGTACTTC
>.|TRBV11-3|TRBJ1-2|.
CASSLVGRSNYGYTF
TGTGCCAGCAGCTTGGTGGGACGTTCTAACTATGGCTACACCTTC
>.|TRBV19|TRBJ2-4|.
CASSSLGNIQYF
TGTGCCAGTAGTAGCCTCGGAAACATTCAGTACTTC
>.|TRBV9|TRBJ1-4|.
CASSAGRGSEKLFF
TGTGCCAGCAGCGCGGGGAGAGGGTCTGAAAAACTGTTTTTT
>.|TRBV18|TRBJ2-2|.
CASSPREFNLAGELFF
TGTGCCAGCTCACCACGAGAATTTAATCTCGCCGGGGAGCTGTTTTTT
>large|TRBV6-8|TRBJ1-4|.
CATLGQIVYEKLFF
TGTGCCACGTTAGGACAGATCGTTTATGAAAAACTGTTTTTT
>few|TRBV11-3|TRBJ2-7|TRBD2
CASSSLAGGPHEQYF
TGTGCCAGCAGCTCTCTAGCGGGGGGGCCCCACGAGCAGTACTTC
>few|TRBV9|TRBJ2-3|TRBD1
CASSVSQAGQGKFRQYF
TGTGCCAGCAGCGTCTCCCAGGCGGGACAGGGGAAGTTTAGGCAGTATTTT
>.|TRBV6-8|TRBJ2-1|TRBD2
CASKTSGGDYGEQFF
TGTGCCAGCAAAACTAGCGGGGGGGATTACGGTGAGCAGTTCTTC
>medium-sized|TRBV6-8|TRBJ1-2|.
CASRLGGGWIYGYTF
TGTGCCAGCAGGCTAGGGGGGGGTTGGATCTATGGCTACACCTTC
>medium-sized|TRBV6-8|TRBJ1-3|.
CASSRKIYGSGNTIYF
TGTGCCAGCAGTCGCAAAATTTACGGCTCTGGAAACACCATATATTTT
>.|TRBV6-8|TRBJ1-2|TRBD1
CASRSQGADYGYTF
TGTGCCAGCAGATCACAGGGGGCAGACTATGGCTACACCTTC
>few|TRBV6-8|TRBJ2-7|TRBD2
CASTTQAGIVPFSYEQYF
TGTGCCAGCACCACACAAGCGGGGATCGTACCATTTTCCTACGAGCAGTACTTC
>medium-sized|TRBV6-8|TRBJ1-4|.
CAIWKGTTTNEKLFF
TGTGCCATCTGGAAGGGGACTACAACTAATGAAAAACTGTTTTTT
>.|TRBV29-1|TRBJ1-2|.
CSVGEGHSYGYTF
TGCAGCGTGGGAGAGGGACATAGCTATGGCTACACCTTC
>large|TRBV9|TRBJ1-2|.
CASSVEGDINYGYTF
TGTGCCAGCAGCGTAGAAGGGGACATCAACTATGGCTACACCTTC
>few|TRBV11-3|TRBJ1-2|.
CASSLEVGLRGAWNYGYTF
TGTGCCAGCAGCTTAGAAGTGGGGCTTCGGGGGGCTTGGAACTATGGCTACACCTTC
>few|TRBV4-1|TRBJ1-1|.
CASSQSGNTEAFF
TGCGCCAGCAGCCAATCAGGGAACACTGAAGCTTTCTTT
>.|TRBV19|TRBJ1-2|TRBD1
CASSLQGGTVYGYTF
TGTGCCAGTAGTCTCCAGGGGGGGACGGTCTATGGCTACACCTTC
>few|TRBV28|TRBJ1-4|.
CASSSGTVREKLFF
TGTGCCAGCAGTTCCGGGACCGTCCGGGAAAAACTGTTTTTT
>.|TRBV19|TRBJ1-1|TRBD1
CATTEFTGGGWTEAFF
TGTGCCACCACGGAATTTACAGGGGGCGGGTGGACTGAAGCTTTCTTT
>large|TRBV11-3|TRBJ2-7|.
CASSFTGSSYEQYF
TGTGCCAGCAGCTTCACAGGTAGCTCCTACGAGCAGTACTTC